The rows below give T cell receptor beta chains drawn from one sample of a study of blood T cell repertoires in COVID-19. The table came from immunoSEQ multiplex PCR; TCRdb's copy has only in-frame clones and leaves some out. The profile shows around 250,000 clones, around 81% of them singletons. The material sequenced was peripheral blood. The receptors stem from a man aged 30 to 39 who had recovered from COVID-19. Both conserved end residues are part of each CDR3. Each record gives: V gene, clone size, J gene, D gene, CDR3 protein, CDR3 DNA. A D gene is named only where the DNA matches it firmly. Clone sizes are given selectively: once, few, many, or a class where the clone is expanded.

TRBV29-1	.	TRBJ1-2	.	CSVEDRSGYGYTF	TGCAGCGTTGAGGATCGAAGCGGCTATGGCTACACCTTC
TRBV24-1	.	TRBJ1-1	TRBD1	CATTRGQDTEAFF	TGTGCCACCACTAGGGGGCAGGACACTGAAGCTTTCTTT
TRBV18	few	TRBJ1-2	TRBD1	CASSQDRGANYGYTF	TGTGCCAGCTCACAAGACAGGGGAGCTAACTATGGCTACACCTTC
TRBV7-8	.	TRBJ2-2	TRBD2	CASSLGGGGAGELFF	TGTGCCAGCAGCTTAGGGGGGGGTGGAGCCGGGGAGCTGTTTTTT
TRBV4-1	.	TRBJ2-5	.	CASSPTLRETQYF	TGCGCCAGCAGCCCGACTCTTAGGGAGACCCAGTACTTC
TRBV3-1/TRBV3-2	.	TRBJ2-3	TRBD1	CASSTIQGGDTDTQYF	TGTGCCAGCAGCACAATACAGGGGGGCGATACAGATACGCAGTATTTT
TRBV18	.	TRBJ2-1	TRBD2	CASSPGLAYNEQFF	TGTGCCAGCTCACCCGGACTAGCCTACAATGAGCAGTTCTTC
TRBV11-2	.	TRBJ2-7	.	CASSYHTDITIWEQYF	TGTGCCAGCAGCTACCACACGGACATTACCATCTGGGAGCAGTACTTC
TRBV4-1	.	TRBJ1-2	TRBD1	CASSQEPGQGRGYGYTF	TGCGCCAGCAGCCAAGAGCCGGGACAGGGGCGGGGCTATGGCTACACCTTC
TRBV2	.	TRBJ1-1	.	CASSLRQTEAFF	TGTGCCAGCAGTCTTAGACAGACTGAAGCTTTCTTT